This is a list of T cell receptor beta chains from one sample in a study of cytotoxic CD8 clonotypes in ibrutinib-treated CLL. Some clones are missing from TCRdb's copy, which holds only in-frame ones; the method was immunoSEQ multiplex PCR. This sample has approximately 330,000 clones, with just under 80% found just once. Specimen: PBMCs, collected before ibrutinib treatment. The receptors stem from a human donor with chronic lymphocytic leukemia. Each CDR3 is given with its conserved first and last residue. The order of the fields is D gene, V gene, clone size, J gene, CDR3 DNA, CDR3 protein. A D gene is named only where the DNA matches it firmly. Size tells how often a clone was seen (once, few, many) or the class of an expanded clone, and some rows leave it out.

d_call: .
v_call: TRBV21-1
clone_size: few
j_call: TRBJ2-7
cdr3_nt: TGTGCCAGCAGCAAACGTGAGGGCACCCATTGCATAGAGCAGTACTTC
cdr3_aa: CASSKREGTHCIEQYF

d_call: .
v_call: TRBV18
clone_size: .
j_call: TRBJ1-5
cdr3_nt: TGTGCCAGCTCACCAACGACCGGGGGGCATCAGCCCCAGCATTTT
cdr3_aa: CASSPTTGGHQPQHF

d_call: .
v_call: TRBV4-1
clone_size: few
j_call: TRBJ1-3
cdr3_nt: TGCGCCAGCAGCCAAGATGACAGGTCATGGGGAAACACCATATATTTT
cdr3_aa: CASSQDDRSWGNTIYF

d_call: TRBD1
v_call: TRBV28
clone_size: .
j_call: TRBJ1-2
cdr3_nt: TGTGCCAGCAGTTCCCTAGGACAGGCCGGGGGCTATGGCTACACCTTC
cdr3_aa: CASSSLGQAGGYGYTF

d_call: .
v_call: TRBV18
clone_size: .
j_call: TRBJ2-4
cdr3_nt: TGTGCCAGCTCACCATTAGACCGGGCCAAAAACATTCAGTACTTC
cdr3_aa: CASSPLDRAKNIQYF

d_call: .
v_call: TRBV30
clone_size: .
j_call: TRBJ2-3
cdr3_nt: TGTGCCTGGGGAATAGGCGGGAATTACCGCACAGATACGCAGTATTTT
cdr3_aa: CAWGIGGNYRTDTQYF

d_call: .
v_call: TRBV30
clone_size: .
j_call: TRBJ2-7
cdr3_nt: TGTGCCTGGAACGTGGCAGGTCGCTCCTACGAGCAGTACTTC
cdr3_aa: CAWNVAGRSYEQYF

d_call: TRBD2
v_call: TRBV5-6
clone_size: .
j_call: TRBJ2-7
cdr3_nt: TGTGCCAGCAGCTTTGGAGTAGCGGGAGTGCACGAGCAGTACTTC
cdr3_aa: CASSFGVAGVHEQYF

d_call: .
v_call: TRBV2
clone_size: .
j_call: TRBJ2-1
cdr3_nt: TGTGCCAGCAGTGACACGGGGATTTTCCCAAATGAGCAGTTCTTC
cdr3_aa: CASSDTGIFPNEQFF

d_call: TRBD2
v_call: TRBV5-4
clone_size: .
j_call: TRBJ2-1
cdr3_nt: TGTGCCAGCAGCTTGGTAGGGACTACCCTTCGGAATGAGCAGTTCTTC
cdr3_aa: CASSLVGTTLRNEQFF

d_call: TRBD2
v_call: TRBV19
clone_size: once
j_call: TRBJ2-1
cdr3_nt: TGTGCCAGTAGACTAGCGGGAGATTTGTATGAGCAGTTCTTC
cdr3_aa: CASRLAGDLYEQFF

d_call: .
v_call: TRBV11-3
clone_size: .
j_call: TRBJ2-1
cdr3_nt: TGTGCCAGCAGCTTAGACCCCCGGACCGCGCAGTTCTTC
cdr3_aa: CASSLDPRTAQFF

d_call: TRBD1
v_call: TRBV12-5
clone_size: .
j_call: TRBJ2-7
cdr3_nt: TGTGCTAGTGGTATCCCCAATCGGACAGGGTCTTTTTCTGGAACCTACGAGCAGTACTTC
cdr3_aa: CASGIPNRTGSFSGTYEQYF

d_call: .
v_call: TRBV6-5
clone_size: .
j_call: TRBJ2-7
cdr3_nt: TGTGCCAGCAGTTACTCAGGGAACTCCTACGAGCAGTACTTC
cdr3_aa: CASSYSGNSYEQYF

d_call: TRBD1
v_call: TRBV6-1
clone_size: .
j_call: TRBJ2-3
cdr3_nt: TGTGCCAGCAGGTTCAGACAGGGGGTGGCAGATACGCAGTATTTT
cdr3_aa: CASRFRQGVADTQYF

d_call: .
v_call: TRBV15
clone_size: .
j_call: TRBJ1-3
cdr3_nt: TGTGCCACCAGCCTCAGAGGTACTGGAAACACCATATATTTT
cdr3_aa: CATSLRGTGNTIYF

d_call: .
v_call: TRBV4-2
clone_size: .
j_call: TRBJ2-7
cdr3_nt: TGTGCCAGCAGCCAAGAGGCCAGCTTCTACGAGCAGTACTTC
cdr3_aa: CASSQEASFYEQYF

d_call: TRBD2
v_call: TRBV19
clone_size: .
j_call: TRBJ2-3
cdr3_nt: TGTGCCAGTAGTATTAAGAGGATTAGCGGGAGTCCTAGCACAGATACGCAGTATTTT
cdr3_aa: CASSIKRISGSPSTDTQYF